This TCR beta chain was recorded in a study of shared clonotypes between healthy human individuals. Only CD45RO-negative cells positively selected for CCR7 counted as naive CD8 cells, so terminally differentiated effector memory CD45RA+ cells were excluded. This clone has just one count. Libraries were prepared by immunoSEQ multiplex PCR; TCRdb keeps only in-frame clonotypes and omits some of them. The profile shows approximately 2,200,000 clones, roughly 91% of them singletons. The length of the CDR3 is 15 residues. Per the germline V gene, CDR1 is SGDLS and CDR2 is YYNGEE. Trimming took off 1 base at V and 0 bases at J, with 11 bases between the two ends.

The sequencing sample was made of naive CD8+ T cells from PBMCs. The chain recombines TRBV9 with TRBJ2-7; D is ambiguous. This clonotype originated in a man aged 18 to 29 in good health. Some clones in this sample may be carry-over from other donors' samples. The DNA for the CDR3 is TGTGCCAGCAGCGTATACGAAGGGTCCTCCTACGAGCAGTACTTC. Protein product: CASSVYEGSSYEQYF.